Below are 13 T cell receptor beta chains sequenced from a single sample in a study of a mutant IDH1 vaccine in newly diagnosed glioma. These TCRs' antigens remain unknown. This table comes from immunoSEQ multiplex PCR, and its TCRdb copy is limited to in-frame clones, with some not included. Of fewer than 95,000 clones in the sample, more than 80% were seen once. Indicated time point: week 47, end of study. Every vaccination contained 300 ug of the mutant IDH1 20-mer peptide and was paired with topical imiquimod. The sequenced sample was PBMCs, obtained from a glioma patient whose treatment included an IDH1 peptide vaccine. The receptors come from a man aged 40-49 years with glioma.

A single count supports this clone. The chain joins TRBV27 to TRBJ1-5; D not certain. Germline V CDR1 and CDR2: MNHEY, SMNVEV (reference sequence). The CDR3 totals 14 residues. The V gene lost 7 bases and the J gene lost 0 bases, with 10 bases spanning the gap. The CDR3 reads CASKNGVSNQPQHF. The CDR3 DNA sequence: TGTGCCAGCAAGAATGGAGTTAGCAATCAGCCCCAGCATTTT.

V usage is TRBV7-9 and J usage is TRBJ2-2; D is unresolved. Trimming removed 10 bases from V and 11 bases from J, with 8 bases in between. Looked up from germline, CDR1 is SEHNR and CDR2 is FQNEAQ (reference sequence). The CDR3 sequence is 9 residues long. As DNA, the CDR3 is TGTGCCACCGGGCCCGAGCTGTTTTTT. This encodes CATGPELFF.

The CDR3 sequence is CASSKDGRHFF. The CDR3 nucleotides read TGTGCCAGCAGTAAGGACGGCCGTCACTTCTTT. The rearrangement links TRBV6-1 to TRBJ1-1, with D uncertain. The CDR3 is 11 amino acids. The V gene's germline CDR1 is MNHNS and CDR2 SASEGT. Trimming removed 5 bases at V and 14 bases at J, with 15 bases between.

The chain joins TRBV7-2 to TRBJ2-2, with D possibly matching TRBD1 (6 bases). Germline loops: CDR1 SGHTA, CDR2 FQGNSA. V lost 5 bases to trimming and J lost 1 base, with 8 bases between them. The CDR3 is made up of 14 amino acids. In nucleotides, the CDR3 is TGTGCCAGCAGCCTGGGACAGAACACCGGGGAGCTGTTTTTT. Its protein is CASSLGQNTGELFF.

The chain joins TRBV30 to TRBJ1-3; TRBD1 is a possible D gene (6 bases). The CDR3 totals 16 residues. From germline, CDR1 is GTSNPN and CDR2 SVGIG (reference sequence). Trimming took off 3 bases at V and 2 bases at J, with 17 bases between the two ends. In nucleotides, the CDR3 is TGTGCCTGGAGCGCTCCCCCGGGGGCTACTGGAAACACCATATATTTT. Translated, it gives CAWSAPPGATGNTIYF.

This clone was found a few times. The chain is built from TRBV7-2 and TRBJ2-5, with 7 bases aligning to TRBD2. V shed 0 bases and J 2 bases; nucleotides not matched to a gene: 3. The germline CDR1 and CDR2 sequences are SGHTA and FQGNSA. This CDR3 comprises 15 residues. The CDR3 loop reads CASSLAGGRQETQYF. CDR3 bases: TGTGCCAGCAGCTTAGCCGGGGGGAGACAAGAGACCCAGTACTTC.

This clone showed up just once. The chain is built from TRBV7-2 and TRBJ2-2; D is unclear. In germline, CDR1 is SGHTA, CDR2 FQGNSA. CDR3 length: 16 amino acids. V was cut by 5 bases and J by 1 base, with 14 bases left in between. CDR3 DNA sequence: TGTGCCAGCAGCAACCGCATGACTCAGAACACCGGGGAGCTGTTTTTT. Residues: CASSNRMTQNTGELFF.

This chain connects TRBV30 to TRBJ2-7, with D unclear. From germline, CDR1 is GTSNPN and CDR2 SVGIG (reference sequence). The CDR3 contains 12 residues. The V end lost 2 bases, the J end lost 6 bases, and 11 bases lay between the germline ends. DNA for the CDR3: TGTGCCTGGAGTAGCTGGAACCGCGAGCAGTACTTC. Its translation: CAWSSWNREQYF.

This clone has just one count. V gene TRBV27 combines with J gene TRBJ1-2; 12 nucleotides line up with TRBD1. The CDR3 length is 16 residues. The V gene end was trimmed by 5 bases and the J gene end by 4 bases; junction bases not matched to a gene: 8. The germline V gene has CDR1 MNHEY and CDR2 SMNVEV (reference sequence). The CDR3 nucleotides read TGTGCCAGCAGTGAAGCCGGGACAGGGGGCGGCTATGGCTACACCTTC. Its protein is CASSEAGTGGGYGYTF.

The J gene is TRBJ2-5, the V gene TRBV7-6; D ambiguous. Trimming took 5 bases from V and 1 from J, leaving 11 bases between them. The germline gives CDR1 SGHVS, CDR2 FNYEAQ. CDR3 size: 14 residues. CDR3 residues: CASSQPDIQETQYF. CDR3 coding DNA: TGTGCCAGCAGCCAGCCCGATATCCAAGAGACCCAGTACTTC.

This clone was observed a single time. The V gene is TRBV2, the J gene TRBJ2-7; 12 nucleotides agree with TRBD2. Germline-derived CDR1 and CDR2 are SNHLY and FYNNEI. Losses at the gene ends were 6 bases for V and 7 bases for J; bases not matched to a gene: 4. CDR3 length: 13 residues. The CDR3 bases are TGTGCCAGCAGAGGACTAGCGGGAAGGGAGCAGTACTTC. Translating it yields CASRGLAGREQYF.

V gene TRBV4-3 combines with J gene TRBJ2-1; D might be TRBD2 (5 bases). Deletions cut 3 bases from V and 6 bases from J, with 12 bases between. Germline V gene sequence: CDR1 LGHNA, CDR2 YSLEER. This CDR3 region has 14 residues. The CDR3 nucleotides are TGCGCCAGCAGCCACGGAACTAGTTTCAATGAGCAGTTCTTC. Translation gives CASSHGTSFNEQFF.

As to this clone: Other DNA sequences from this sample encode an identical CDR3 as well. V gene TRBV11-2 combines with J gene TRBJ2-7; tentative D call: TRBD2 (7 bases). CDR3 length: 15 amino acids. Deletions cut 0 bases from V and 4 bases from J, with 13 bases between. Per germline, CDR1 SGHAT and CDR2 FQNNGV. This chain's CDR3 is CASSLDGGGRYEQYF. The CDR3 nucleotides read TGTGCCAGCAGCTTAGATGGGGGGGGCCGGTACGAGCAGTACTTC.